This T cell receptor beta chain derives from a study of vaccination and CD4 T cells after COVID-19. Sequencing of DNA taken from cultured CD4+ T cells relied on the Oncomine TCR Beta short-read assay. From the PCR reads, TCRdb called clonotypes with MiXCR, one entry per CDR3 protein. This table holds about 24,000 distinct CDR3 sequences, about 40% found once. Regarding time point: late sampling 161 to 241 days after vaccination in a few convalescent patients. Stated treatment: roughly 10-day PBMC culture with coronavirus spike peptide pools or control peptides (ViraFEST assay). A remark on this clonotype: What it binds is not known.

This CDR3 has 16 residues. Trimming pared 4 bases from V and 10 bases from J, leaving 25 bases between. CDR1 is SGHTA, CDR2 FQGNSA, per germline. The starting material was CD4+ T cells from blood, cultured in vitro, obtained about 7 months after SARS-CoV-2 vaccination. This sequence originates from a human donor who had recovered from COVID-19. V is TRBV7-2 and J is TRBJ1-1, with D possibly TRBD1 on 6 matching bases. This CDR3 is CASSSTRGQLQRPAFF. As DNA, the CDR3 is TGTGCCAGCAGCTCGACCCGCGGACAGCTCCAAAGGCCAGCTTTCTTT.